The 18 T cell receptor beta chains reported below all come from one sample, sequenced in a study of lymphopenia after photon versus proton radiotherapy (dated by TCRdb to 2018 to 2020). The method was the immunoSEQ multiplex PCR assay. TCRdb stores this immuneACCESS table with in-frame sequences only. Part of the clones is absent; in the studies checked, under half of the shortfall reflects unresolved V genes, and no reason is known for the rest. This sample is represented by about 68,000 clones; roughly 90% of them were singletons. Together, the top ten hold approximately 2.6% of the sample. The specimen comprised peripheral blood, sampled from a patient treated with photon-based radiotherapy. The source is a woman in her seventies with pancreatic cancer.

This clone was seen a single time. The rearrangement joins TRBV10-3 to TRBJ2-1; 8 bases agree with TRBD2. Germline assignment: CDR1 ENHRY and CDR2 SYGVKD. This CDR3 contains 15 residues. Trimming at V came to 2 bases and at J to 9 bases, leaving 9 bases not matched to a gene. CDR3 sequence (DNA): TGTGCCATCAGTGAGCAGGGACTAGTCGTTGGTGAGCAGTTCTTC. It is translated as CAISEQGLVVGEQFF.

The chain combines TRBV11-2 with TRBJ2-3, with D perhaps given as TRBD1 or TRBD2 (6 bases each). This CDR3 is 16 amino acids long. Germline-derived CDR1 and CDR2 are SGHAT and FQNNGV. Deletions cut 7 bases from V and 3 bases from J, with 20 bases between. CDR3 coding DNA: TGTGCCAGCACCCGGGGGCGGTTAGCCCTGACAGATACGCAGTATTTT. The encoded protein is CASTRGRLALTDTQYF. Looking up the rest from reference TRBV11-2 and TRBJ2-3 gives the full variable domain: EAGVAQSPRYKIIEKRQSVAFWCNPISGHATLYWYQQILGQGPKLLIQFQNNGVVDDSQLPKDRFSAERLKGVDSTLKIQPAKLEDSAVYLCASTRGRLALTDTQYFGPGTRLTVL.

The chain joins TRBV9 to TRBJ2-7; 11 nucleotides align to TRBD2. Unmatched junction bases numbered 7, after V lost 0 bases and J lost 2 bases. Per the germline V gene, CDR1 is SGDLS and CDR2 is YYNGEE. The length of the CDR3 is 17 residues. As DNA, the CDR3 is TGTGCCAGCAGCGTAGGTCTGGGACTAGCGGCCACCTACGAGCAGTACTTC. This translates into CASSVGLGLAATYEQYF.

The genes are TRBV18 and TRBJ1-3, with 7 nucleotides matching TRBD1. The CDR3 has 18 residues. Per germline, CDR1 KGHSH and CDR2 LQKENI. V was clipped by 2 bases and J by 2 bases; unmatched bases: 12. CDR3 bases: TGTGCCAGCTCACCAGTCGGGGAGGGGGCTCTGACTGGAAACACCATATATTTT. Translating it yields CASSPVGEGALTGNTIYF. Using reference TRBV18 and TRBJ1-3 for the parts outside the CDR3, the full variable domain is NAGVMQNPRHLVRRRGQEARLRCSPMKGHSHVYWYRQLPEEGLKFMVYLQKENIIDESGMPKERFSAEFPKEGPSILRIQQVVRGDSAAYFCASSPVGEGALTGNTIYFGEGSWLTVV.

The V and J genes are TRBV6-9 and TRBJ2-1; no clear D. The CDR3 is 14 amino acids. Trimming pared 2 bases from V and 6 bases from J, leaving 11 bases between. CDR1 is MNHGY, CDR2 SVAAGI, per germline. Written as DNA, the CDR3 is TGTGCCAGCAGTTATAACCCGGGCTTCAATGAGCAGTTCTTC. This gives the protein CASSYNPGFNEQFF.

This clone was seen once. This chain links TRBV7-2 with TRBJ2-7; D ambiguous. This CDR3 is built from 11 residues. The V and J ends lost 4 bases and 5 bases respectively, with 6 bases between them. The germline CDR1 and CDR2 sequences are SGHTA and FQGNSA. CDR3 residues: CASSSTDEQYF. Here the CDR3 DNA reads TGTGCCAGCAGCTCAACCGACGAGCAGTACTTC.

This chain links TRBV27 with TRBJ2-5; D uncertain. Trimming cost V 2 bases and J 5 bases, with 15 bases left between them. Germline V gives CDR1 MNHEY, CDR2 SMNVEV (reference sequence). The CDR3 has 15 residues. The CDR3 spells CASSLDFPGSETQYF. The CDR3, as DNA: TGTGCCAGCAGTTTAGATTTCCCTGGGTCCGAGACCCAGTACTTC.

This chain joins TRBV7-2 and TRBJ2-7, with 16 bases aligning to TRBD2. The CDR3 consists of 17 residues. The J segment lost 4 bases and the V segment lost 5 bases, leaving 8 bases of the junction unmatched. Germline V gives CDR1 SGHTA, CDR2 FQGNSA. The CDR3: CASSGTSGRATAYEQYF. For the CDR3, the DNA is TGTGCCAGCAGCGGGACTAGCGGGAGGGCCACCGCGTACGAGCAGTACTTC.

The gene calls are TRBV19 and TRBJ1-1; 8 bases agree with TRBD1. The CDR3 loop spans 16 amino acids. Germline V CDR1 and CDR2: LNHDA, SQIVND (reference sequence). V was clipped by 4 bases and J by 5 bases; unmatched bases: 12. DNA for the CDR3: TGTGCCAGTAGTACGCTTCTGAGACAGGGGCTAACTGAAGCTTTCTTT. It specifies CASSTLLRQGLTEAFF.

The V and J genes are TRBV7-2 and TRBJ1-3; maybe TRBD1 (6 bases). The germline gives CDR1 SGHTA, CDR2 FQGNSA. This CDR3 spans 15 amino acids. V lost 4 bases to trimming and J lost 2 bases, with 12 bases between them. In DNA form, the CDR3 reads TGTGCCAGCAGCTCCATTGGACAGACTGGAAACACCATATATTTT. Translated: CASSSIGQTGNTIYF. Based on the CDR3 plus reference TRBV7-2 and TRBJ1-3, the full variable domain is GAGVSQSPSNKVTEKGKDVELRCDPISGHTALYWYRQSLGQGLEFLIYFQGNSAPDKSGLPSDRFSAERTGGSVSTLTIQRTQQEDSAVYLCASSSIGQTGNTIYFGEGSWLTVV.

The chain couples TRBV7-8 to TRBJ1-4; 8 nucleotides match TRBD1. The CDR3 spans 16 residues. Germline V gene lookup returns CDR1 SGHVS and CDR2 FQNEAQ. Germline trimming cut 0 bases from V and 8 bases from J; bases unmatched to any gene: 8. The DNA of the CDR3 is TGTGCCAGCAGCTTAGCTCCGGGACAGGTGGGAGAAAAACTGTTTTTT. As protein: CASSLAPGQVGEKLFF. The whole variable domain, filled in from reference TRBV7-8 and TRBJ1-4, reads GAGVSQSPRYKVAKRGQDVALRCDPISGHVSLFWYQQALGQGPEFLTYFQNEAQLDKSGLPSDRFFAERPEGSVSTLKIQRTQQEDSAVYLCASSLAPGQVGEKLFFGSGTQLSVL.

The V and J genes are TRBV7-6 and TRBJ2-2, with 7 bases identical to TRBD1. This CDR3 has 15 amino acids. V lost 5 bases, J lost 3 bases, and 6 bases stayed unmatched. Germline V gene sequence: CDR1 SGHVS, CDR2 FNYEAQ. CDR3 nucleotides: TGTGCCAGCAGCGCACAGGGGTGGGACACCGGGGAGCTGTTTTTT. Residues: CASSAQGWDTGELFF.

This clone turned up a few times. The rearrangement links TRBV7-9 to TRBJ1-2; tentatively, D is TRBD1 (5 bases). Germline V gene data show CDR1 as SEHNR and CDR2 as FQNEAQ (reference sequence). The CDR3 sequence is 14 residues long. The V end was cut by 2 bases, the J end by 4 bases, with 11 bases between. In DNA, the CDR3 is TGTGCCAGCAGCTTACAGGGCGGTAGCTATGGCTACACCTTC. Its protein is CASSLQGGSYGYTF.

The chain combines TRBV5-4 with TRBJ2-3; the match to TRBD2 covers 7 bases. The CDR3 runs to 13 residues. Germline values: CDR1 SGHNT, CDR2 YYREEE (reference sequence). Germline trimming cut 1 base from V and 5 bases from J; bases unmatched to any gene: 1. The chain's CDR3 is CASSLTGGDTQYF. As DNA, the CDR3 is TGTGCCAGCAGCTTGACGGGAGGAGATACGCAGTATTTT. Based on the CDR3 plus reference TRBV5-4 and TRBJ2-3, the full variable domain is ETGVTQSPTHLIKTRGQQVTLRCSSQSGHNTVSWYQQALGQGPQFIFQYYREEENGRGNFPPRFSGLQFPNYSSELNVNALELDDSALYLCASSLTGGDTQYFGPGTRLTVL.

This chain joins TRBV18 and TRBJ2-4; no clear D. Trimming stripped 3 bases from V and 2 bases from J, with 11 bases between. The CDR3 is made up of 15 amino acids. Looked up from germline, CDR1 is KGHSH and CDR2 is LQKENI. The CDR3 nucleotides are TGTGCCAGCTCACCCGGCGTGCGGTCCAAAAACATTCAGTACTTC. Translating gives CASSPGVRSKNIQYF.

This clone was observed a few times. The chain couples TRBV19 to TRBJ2-7, with TRBD2 matching 10 bases. CDR1 is LNHDA and CDR2 is SQIVND in the germline V gene (reference sequence). The CDR3 is 16 residues long. The V gene end was trimmed by 4 bases and the J gene end by 3 bases; junction bases not matched to a gene: 9. Here the CDR3 reads CASSSLGPSGSYEQYF. The CDR3 bases are TGTGCCAGTAGTAGCTTGGGGCCTAGCGGGAGCTACGAGCAGTACTTC.

In this sample, this clone turned up a few times. V and J are TRBV2 and TRBJ1-5; D not certain. This CDR3 comprises 14 residues. V lost 3 bases and J 1 base, leaving 7 bases between the germline ends. Germline V CDR1 and CDR2: SNHLY, FYNNEI. The DNA of the CDR3 is TGTGCCAGCAGTGACAGTTCAAGCAATCAGCCCCAGCATTTT. Amino acid sequence: CASSDSSSNQPQHF.

This clone came up once. CDR3 in DNA: TGTGCCAGCAGTGTGACAGGTGGCATCACTGAAGCTTTCTTT. Translation: CASSVTGGITEAFF. The chain links TRBV2 to TRBJ1-1; D may be TRBD1 (6 bases). Germline V lookup: CDR1 SNHLY, CDR2 FYNNEI. The CDR3 covers 14 residues. V lost 4 bases, J lost 4 bases, and 13 bases lay in between.